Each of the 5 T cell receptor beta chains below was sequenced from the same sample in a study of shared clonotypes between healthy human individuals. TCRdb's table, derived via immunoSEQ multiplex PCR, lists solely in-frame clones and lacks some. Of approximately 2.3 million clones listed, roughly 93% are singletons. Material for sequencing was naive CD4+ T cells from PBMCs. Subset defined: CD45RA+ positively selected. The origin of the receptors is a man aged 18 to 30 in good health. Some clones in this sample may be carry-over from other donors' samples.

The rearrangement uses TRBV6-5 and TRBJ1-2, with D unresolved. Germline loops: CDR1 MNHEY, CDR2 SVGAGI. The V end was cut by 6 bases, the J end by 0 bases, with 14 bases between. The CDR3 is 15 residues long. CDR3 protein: CASRPGLLANYGYTF. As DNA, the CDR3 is TGTGCCAGCAGGCCCGGGCTCCTAGCTAACTATGGCTACACCTTC.

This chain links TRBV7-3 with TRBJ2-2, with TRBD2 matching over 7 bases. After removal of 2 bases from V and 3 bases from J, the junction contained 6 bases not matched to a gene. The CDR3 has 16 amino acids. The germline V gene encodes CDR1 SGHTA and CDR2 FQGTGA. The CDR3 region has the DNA TGTGCCAGCAGCTTATTAGCGGGCAGCGACACCGGGGAGCTGTTTTTT. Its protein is CASSLLAGSDTGELFF. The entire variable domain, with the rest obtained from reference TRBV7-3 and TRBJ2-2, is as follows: GAGVSQTPSNKVTEKGKYVELRCDPISGHTALYWYRQSLGQGPEFLIYFQGTGAADDSGLPNDRFFAVRPEGSVSTLKIQRTERGDSAVYLCASSLLAGSDTGELFFGEGSRLTVL.

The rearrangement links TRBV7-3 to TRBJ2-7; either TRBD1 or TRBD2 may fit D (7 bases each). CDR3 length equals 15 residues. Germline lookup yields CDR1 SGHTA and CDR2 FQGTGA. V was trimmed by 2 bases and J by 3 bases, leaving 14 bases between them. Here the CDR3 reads CASSLAQGGYYEQYF. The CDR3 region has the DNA TGTGCCAGCAGCTTAGCGCAGGGGGGGTACTACGAGCAGTACTTC.

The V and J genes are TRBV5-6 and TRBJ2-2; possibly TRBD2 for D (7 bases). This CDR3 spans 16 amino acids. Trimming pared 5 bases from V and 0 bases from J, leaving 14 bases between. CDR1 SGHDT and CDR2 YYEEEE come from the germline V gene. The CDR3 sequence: CASSYQGGANTGELFF. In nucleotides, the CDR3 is TGTGCCAGCAGTTACCAAGGGGGGGCGAACACCGGGGAGCTGTTTTTT.

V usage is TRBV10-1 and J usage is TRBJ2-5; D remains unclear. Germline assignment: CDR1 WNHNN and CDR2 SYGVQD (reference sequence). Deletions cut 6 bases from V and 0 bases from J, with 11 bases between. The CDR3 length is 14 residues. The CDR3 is CASSPDLYQETQYF. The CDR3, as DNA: TGCGCCAGCAGCCCGGACCTGTACCAAGAGACCCAGTACTTC.